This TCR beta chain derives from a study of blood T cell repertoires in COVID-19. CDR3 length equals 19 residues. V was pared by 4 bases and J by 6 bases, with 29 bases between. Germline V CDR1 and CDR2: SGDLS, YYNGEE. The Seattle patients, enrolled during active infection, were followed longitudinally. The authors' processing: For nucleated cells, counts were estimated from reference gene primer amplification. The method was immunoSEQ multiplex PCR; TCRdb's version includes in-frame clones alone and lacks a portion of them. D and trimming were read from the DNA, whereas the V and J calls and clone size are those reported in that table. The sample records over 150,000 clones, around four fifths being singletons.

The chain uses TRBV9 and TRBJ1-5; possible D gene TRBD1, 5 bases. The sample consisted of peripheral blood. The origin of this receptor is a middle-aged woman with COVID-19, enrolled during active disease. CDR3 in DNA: TGTGCCAGCAGCCGTAAATTACCGGGCCAGGGAGGTCCCTGTCAGCCCCAGCATTTT. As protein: CASSRKLPGQGGPCQPQHF.